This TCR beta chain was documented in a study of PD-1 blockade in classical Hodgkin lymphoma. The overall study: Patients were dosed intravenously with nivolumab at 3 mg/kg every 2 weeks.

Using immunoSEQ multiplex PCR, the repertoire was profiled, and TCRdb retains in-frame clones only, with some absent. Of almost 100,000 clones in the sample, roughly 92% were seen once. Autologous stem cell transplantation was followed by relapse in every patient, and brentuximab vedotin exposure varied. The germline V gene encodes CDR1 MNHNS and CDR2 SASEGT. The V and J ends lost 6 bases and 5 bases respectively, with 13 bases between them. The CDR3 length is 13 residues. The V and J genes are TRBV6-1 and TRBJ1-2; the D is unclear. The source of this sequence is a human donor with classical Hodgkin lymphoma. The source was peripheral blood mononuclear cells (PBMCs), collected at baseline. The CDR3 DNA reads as TGTGCCAGCAGCGCTGAGGCCACATATGGCTACACCTTC. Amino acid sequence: CASSAEATYGYTF.